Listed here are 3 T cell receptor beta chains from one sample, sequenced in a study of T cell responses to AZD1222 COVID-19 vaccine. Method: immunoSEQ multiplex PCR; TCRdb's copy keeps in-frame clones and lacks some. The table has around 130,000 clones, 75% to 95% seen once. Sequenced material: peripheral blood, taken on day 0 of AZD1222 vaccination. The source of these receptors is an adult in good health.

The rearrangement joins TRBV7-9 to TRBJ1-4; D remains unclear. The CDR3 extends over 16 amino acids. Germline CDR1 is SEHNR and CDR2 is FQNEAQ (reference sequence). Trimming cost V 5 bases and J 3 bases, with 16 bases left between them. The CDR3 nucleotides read TGTGCCAGCAGCCCCCACAGTAGCGGGGCTAATGAAAAACTGTTTTTT. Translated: CASSPHSSGANEKLFF.

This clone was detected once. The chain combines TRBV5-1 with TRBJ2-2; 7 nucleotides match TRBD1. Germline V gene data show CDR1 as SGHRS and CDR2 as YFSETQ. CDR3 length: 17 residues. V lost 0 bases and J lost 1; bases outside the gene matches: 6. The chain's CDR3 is CASSLDRGLGNTGELFF. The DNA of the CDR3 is TGCGCCAGCAGCTTGGACAGGGGATTAGGGAACACCGGGGAGCTGTTTTTT.

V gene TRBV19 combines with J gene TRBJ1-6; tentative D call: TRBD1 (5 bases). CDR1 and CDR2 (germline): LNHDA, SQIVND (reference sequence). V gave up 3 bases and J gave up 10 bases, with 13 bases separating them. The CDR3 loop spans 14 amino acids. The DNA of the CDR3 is TGTGCCAGTAGTATCCTTAGCAGGGAGTCACCCCTCCACTTT. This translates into CASSILSRESPLHF.